These T cell receptor beta chains were read from a single sample in a study of regulatory T cells in long-lasting Graves disease. A single record per CDR3 protein comes from TCRdb applying MiXCR to the multiplex PCR reads. In the table there are about 540,000 distinct CDR3 sequences, approximately 12% of which are singletons. This sample also belongs to another study, concerning T cells in Graves' hyperthyroidism and ophthalmopathy.

The source material was peripheral blood mononuclear cells (PBMCs), sampled at new diagnosis, from a patient treated with antithyroid drugs. These receptors originate from a man aged 25 to 45 with Graves disease. Each CDR3 is given with its conserved first and last residue. D genes are given only for firm matches. Clone size is stated in some rows and not others, as once, few, many or a class when expanded.

V	size	D	J	CDR3	DNA
TRBV30	many	NA	TRBJ2-1	CAWSLPGGQIREQFF	TGTGCCTGGAGTCTTCCGGGGGGCCAAATTAGAGAGCAGTTCTTC
TRBV20-1	NA	TRBD1	TRBJ2-2	CSARGWDRPFAGELFF	TGCAGTGCTAGAGGATGGGACAGGCCTTTCGCCGGGGAGCTGTTTTTT
TRBV6-2/TRBV6-3	many	TRBD2	TRBJ2-3	CASAGTGLAGGPGSDTQYF	TGTGCCAGCGCTGGGACGGGACTAGCGGGAGGGCCGGGCTCAGATACGCAGTATTTT
TRBV20-1	few	TRBD2	TRBJ2-6	CSALGLAGSSGANVLTF	TGCAGTGCATTGGGACTAGCGGGAAGCTCTGGGGCCAACGTCCTGACTTTC
TRBV5-1	NA	TRBD2	TRBJ2-5	CASSLGFGTIQETQYF	TGCGCCAGCAGCTTGGGTTTCGGGACTATCCAAGAGACCCAGTACTTC
TRBV3-1	few	NA	TRBJ2-7	CASSQVTVGEQYF	TGTGCCAGCAGCCAAGTTACGGTGGGCGAGCAGTACTTC
TRBV27	many	TRBD1	TRBJ2-7	CASSPFSSGQGFYEQYF	TGTGCCAGCAGCCCTTTTAGTTCCGGACAGGGCTTCTACGAGCAGTACTTC
TRBV15	few	NA	TRBJ1-3	CATSPGNTIYF	TGTGCCACCAGCCCTGGAAACACCATATATTTT
TRBV2	many	NA	TRBJ2-5	CAKRLGQETQYF	TGTGCAAAGAGGTTGGGACAAGAGACCCAGTACTTC
TRBV19	many	NA	TRBJ1-5	CASRGSYSNQPQHF	TGTGCCAGTAGGGGGAGTTATAGCAATCAGCCCCAGCATTTT
TRBV2	many	NA	TRBJ2-1	CASSEIGGESGYNEQFF	TGTGCCAGCAGTGAAATTGGAGGCGAGAGCGGATACAATGAGCAGTTCTTC
TRBV27	many	TRBD1	TRBJ1-1	CASSTTRTGSKAEAFF	TGTGCCAGCAGCACTACTCGGACAGGGTCTAAAGCTGAAGCTTTCTTT
TRBV10-3	few	NA	TRBJ1-2	CAISDEQLYGYTF	TGTGCCATCAGTGATGAACAGCTCTATGGCTACACCTTC
TRBV2	many	NA	TRBJ1-1	CASTGPEDTEAFF	TGTGCCAGCACAGGTCCCGAAGACACTGAAGCTTTCTTT
TRBV13	many	NA	TRBJ2-5	CASSLSGRQTQYF	TGTGCCAGCAGCTTGTCCGGGAGACAGACCCAGTACTTC
TRBV14	NA	NA	TRBJ2-7	CASSHAREQYF	TGTGCCAGCAGCCATGCGAGGGAGCAGTACTTC
TRBV30	NA	TRBD2	TRBJ2-3	CAWSVTSGDTQYF	TGTGCCTGGAGTGTGACTAGCGGGGATACGCAGTATTTT
TRBV3-1	NA	NA	TRBJ2-5	CASSFDRSRKETQYF	TGTGCCAGCAGTTTCGACAGGAGTCGAAAAGAGACCCAGTACTTC
TRBV29-1	many	NA	TRBJ2-1	CSASPLMQFF	TGCAGCGCCTCCCCGCTGATGCAGTTCTTC
TRBV7-2	many	TRBD2	TRBJ2-3	CASSLGRGRAQDTQYF	TGTGCCAGCAGCTTAGGACGCGGGAGGGCACAAGATACGCAGTATTTT
TRBV6-1	many	NA	TRBJ2-7	CASRAGTKTYEQYF	TGTGCCAGCAGGGCCGGGACAAAAACCTACGAGCAGTACTTC
TRBV10-1	few	NA	TRBJ2-7	CASSESMANYEQYF	TGCGCCAGCAGTGAGTCGATGGCTAACTACGAGCAGTACTTC
TRBV6-2/TRBV6-3	many	NA	TRBJ2-7	CASSYNGQPPYEQYF	TGTGCCAGCAGTTACAACGGACAACCCCCCTACGAGCAGTACTTC
TRBV29-1	many	TRBD2	TRBJ2-2	CSVTNLLAGDTGELFF	TGCAGCGTTACTAACTTACTAGCGGGGGACACCGGGGAGCTGTTTTTT
TRBV18	few	NA	TRBJ1-5	CASSGSINQPQHF	TGTGCCAGCTCAGGGTCTATCAATCAGCCCCAGCATTTT
TRBV7-2	few	TRBD2	TRBJ2-7	CASSLVSLAGASYEQYF	TGTGCCAGCAGCTTAGTAAGCTTAGCGGGAGCCTCCTACGAGCAGTACTTC
TRBV7-9	NA	NA	TRBJ2-2	CASSLEWAAGELFF	TGTGCCAGCAGCTTAGAATGGGCAGCCGGGGAGCTGTTTTTT
TRBV20-1	NA	NA	TRBJ2-3	CSATLTDTDTQYF	TGCAGTGCTACTCTCACGGACACAGATACGCAGTATTTT
TRBV6-1	many	NA	TRBJ2-2	CATIPPGAWNTGELFF	TGTGCCACCATACCACCAGGGGCCTGGAACACCGGGGAGCTGTTTTTT
TRBV11-3	many	NA	TRBJ2-2	CASSLYSDAQGNTGELFF	TGTGCCAGCAGCTTATACTCCGACGCGCAAGGGAACACCGGGGAGCTGTTTTTT
TRBV12-3/TRBV12-4	many	TRBD2	TRBJ2-7	CASQRRAGGPYEQYF	TGTGCCAGCCAAAGACGGGCGGGAGGGCCCTACGAGCAGTACTTC
TRBV28	many	NA	TRBJ2-5	CASILSPGQQETQYF	TGTGCCAGCATCTTAAGCCCCGGACAGCAAGAGACCCAGTACTTC
TRBV30	many	NA	TRBJ2-3	CAWEQGSTDTQYF	TGTGCCTGGGAGCAGGGAAGTACAGATACGCAGTATTTT
TRBV5-6	NA	NA	TRBJ2-5	CASSVGAAGTVGTQYF	TGTGCCAGCAGTGTGGGAGCAGCAGGAACGGTGGGGACCCAGTACTTC
TRBV10-3	many	NA	TRBJ2-7	CAISDRKGALAYF	TGTGCCATCAGTGATAGGAAGGGCGCCTTGGCGTACTTC
TRBV28	many	TRBD1	TRBJ2-7	CAGSHDRGFNEQYF	TGTGCCGGCAGTCACGACAGGGGGTTTAACGAGCAGTACTTC
TRBV12-3/TRBV12-4	many	NA	TRBJ2-7	CASSAQGGLYEQYF	TGTGCCAGCAGTGCCCAAGGCGGGCTATACGAGCAGTACTTC
TRBV7-9	NA	TRBD2	TRBJ2-2	CASSFSLGRSIGELFF	TGTGCCAGCAGCTTCAGTCTCGGGAGGTCCATCGGGGAGCTGTTTTTT
TRBV12-3/TRBV12-4	NA	NA	TRBJ2-7	CASSLRTDPYEQYF	TGTGCCAGCAGTTTACGAACAGATCCCTACGAGCAGTACTTC
TRBV11-2	many	TRBD2	TRBJ2-1	CASSLQLAGVNEQFF	TGTGCCAGCAGCTTACAACTAGCGGGAGTCAATGAGCAGTTCTTC
TRBV6-5	many	NA	TRBJ1-5	CASSYSGFGNQPQHF	TGTGCCAGCAGTTACTCTGGGTTTGGCAATCAGCCCCAGCATTTT
TRBV2	many	NA	TRBJ1-1	CASIPHNGDTEAFF	TGTGCCAGCATCCCCCACAATGGGGACACTGAAGCTTTCTTT
TRBV20-1	many	TRBD1	TRBJ1-5	CSATTGSTQHF	TGCAGTGCTACGACAGGGTCAACCCAGCATTTT
TRBV12-3/TRBV12-4	many	TRBD2	TRBJ2-7	CASSERGVGNSYEQYF	TGTGCCAGCAGCGAACGGGGGGTGGGGAACTCCTACGAGCAGTACTTC
TRBV27	NA	NA	TRBJ2-7	CANRGSYEQYF	TGTGCCAACAGAGGGTCCTACGAGCAGTACTTC
TRBV11-2	NA	TRBD2	TRBJ2-1	CASSRSGRASEQFF	TGTGCCAGCAGTCGAAGCGGGAGGGCCAGTGAGCAGTTCTTC
TRBV11-2	few	NA	TRBJ2-3	CASSGFSTDTQYF	TGTGCCAGCTCCGGGTTTAGCACAGATACGCAGTATTTT
TRBV6-2/TRBV6-3	NA	NA	TRBJ1-4	CASSKRDEKLFF	TGTGCCAGCTCTAAGCGGGACGAAAAACTGTTTTTT
TRBV6-2/TRBV6-3	many	NA	TRBJ1-1	CASSYQGMGEAFF	TGTGCCAGCAGTTACCAGGGGATGGGTGAAGCTTTCTTT
TRBV11-2	many	NA	TRBJ2-7	CASSLVGLDTYEQYF	TGTGCCAGCAGCTTAGTTGGGCTTGACACCTACGAGCAGTACTTC
TRBV2	many	NA	TRBJ1-5	CASSVMEVWGNQPQHF	TGTGCCAGCAGTGTTATGGAAGTCTGGGGTAATCAGCCCCAGCATTTT
TRBV29-1	many	NA	TRBJ2-7	CSVEGAYYEQYF	TGCAGCGTTGAAGGCGCGTACTACGAGCAGTACTTC
TRBV3-1	few	TRBD2	TRBJ2-7	CASGKREAPYEQHF	TGTGCCAGCGGTAAGCGGGAGGCCCCCTACGAGCAGCACTTC
TRBV15	NA	NA	TRBJ1-2	CATSRDDGTNGNYGYTF	TGTGCCACCAGCAGGGACGACGGGACGAACGGAAACTATGGCTACACCTTC
TRBV12-3/TRBV12-4	few	TRBD2	TRBJ2-1	CASRMTSGSMFF	TGTGCCAGCAGGATGACTAGCGGGAGCATGTTCTTC
TRBV24-1	NA	TRBD1	TRBJ2-3	CATQGALTDTQYF	TGTGCCACACAGGGGGCGCTGACAGATACGCAGTATTTT
TRBV30	NA	TRBD1	TRBJ1-1	CAWSPDRDTEAFF	TGTGCCTGGAGCCCTGACAGGGACACTGAAGCTTTCTTT
TRBV27	many	TRBD1	TRBJ1-1	CASSRRQGRTNTEAFF	TGTGCCAGCAGCAGGAGACAGGGCCGTACGAACACTGAAGCTTTCTTT
TRBV5-1	many	TRBD1	TRBJ1-2	CASSFDRVDYTF	TGCGCCAGCAGCTTCGACAGGGTAGACTACACCTTC
TRBV30	NA	NA	TRBJ1-5	CAWSGSKGGQPQHF	TGTGCCTGGAGTGGGTCGAAGGGAGGTCAGCCCCAGCATTTT